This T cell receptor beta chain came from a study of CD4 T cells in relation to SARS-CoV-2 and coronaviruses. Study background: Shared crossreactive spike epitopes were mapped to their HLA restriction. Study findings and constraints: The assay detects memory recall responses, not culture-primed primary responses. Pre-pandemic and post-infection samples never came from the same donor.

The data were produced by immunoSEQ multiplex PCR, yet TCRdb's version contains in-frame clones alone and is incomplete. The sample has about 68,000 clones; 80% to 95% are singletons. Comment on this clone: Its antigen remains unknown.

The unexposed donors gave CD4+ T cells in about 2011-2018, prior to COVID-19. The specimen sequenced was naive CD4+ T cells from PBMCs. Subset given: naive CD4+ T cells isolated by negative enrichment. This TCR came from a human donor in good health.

The CDR3 loop is CASAGGTEAFF. The DNA for the CDR3 is TGTGCCAGCGCAGGGGGCACTGAAGCTTTCTTT. V gene TRBV28 combines with J gene TRBJ1-1; 7 bases align to TRBD1. The CDR3 contains 11 residues. V lost 8 bases, J lost 4 bases, and 1 base stayed unmatched. Germline CDR1 MDHEN, CDR2 SYDVKM.